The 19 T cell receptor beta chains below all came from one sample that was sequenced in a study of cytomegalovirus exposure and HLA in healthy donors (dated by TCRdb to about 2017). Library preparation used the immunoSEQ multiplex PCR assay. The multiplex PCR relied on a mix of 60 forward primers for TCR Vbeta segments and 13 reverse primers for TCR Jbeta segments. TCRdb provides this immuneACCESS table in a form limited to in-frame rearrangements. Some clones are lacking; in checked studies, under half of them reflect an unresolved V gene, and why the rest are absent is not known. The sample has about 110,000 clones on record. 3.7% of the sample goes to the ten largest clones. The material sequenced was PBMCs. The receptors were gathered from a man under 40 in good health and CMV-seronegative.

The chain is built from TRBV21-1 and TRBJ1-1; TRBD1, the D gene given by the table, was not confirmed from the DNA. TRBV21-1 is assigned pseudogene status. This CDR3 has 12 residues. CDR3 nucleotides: TGTGCCAGCACCCCACAGGGGGCTGAAGCTTTCTTT. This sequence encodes CASTPQGAEAFF.

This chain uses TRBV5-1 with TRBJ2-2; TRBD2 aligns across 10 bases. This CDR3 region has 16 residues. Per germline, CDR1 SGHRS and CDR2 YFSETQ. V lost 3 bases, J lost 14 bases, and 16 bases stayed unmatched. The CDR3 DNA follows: TGCGCCAGCAGCTCGGGGTCAGCACAAGGGACTAGCGAACTGTTTTTT. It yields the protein CASSSGSAQGTSELFF.

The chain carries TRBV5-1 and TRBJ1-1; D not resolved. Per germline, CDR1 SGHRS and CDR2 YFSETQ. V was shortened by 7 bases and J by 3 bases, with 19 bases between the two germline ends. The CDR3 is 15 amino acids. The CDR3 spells CASHPTSGSYTEAFF. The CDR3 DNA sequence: TGCGCCAGCCACCCGACTAGCGGGTCTTACACTGAAGCTTTCTTT.

CDR3 sequence reads: CASREGAGANVLTF. The CDR3 nucleotides read TGTGCCAGTAGGGAGGGGGCCGGGGCCAACGTCCTGACTTTC. J is TRBJ2-6 and V is TRBV19; a weak D match, TRBD1 (7 bases). Trimming shortened V by 6 bases and J by 4 bases, and 10 bases separated the two germline ends. Per germline, CDR1 LNHDA and CDR2 SQIVND (reference sequence). The CDR3 extends over 14 amino acids.

CDR3 amino acids: CSVDSDSSSLDTQYF. CDR3 sequence (DNA): TGCAGCGTTGATTCCGACAGTAGTAGCCTCGATACGCAGTATTTT. The chain employs TRBV29-1 and TRBJ2-3, with D possibly being TRBD1 (5 bases). Germline CDR1 is SQVTM and CDR2 is ANQGSEA. Trimming left V 3 bases short and J 6 bases short, with 19 bases between. The CDR3 contains 15 residues.

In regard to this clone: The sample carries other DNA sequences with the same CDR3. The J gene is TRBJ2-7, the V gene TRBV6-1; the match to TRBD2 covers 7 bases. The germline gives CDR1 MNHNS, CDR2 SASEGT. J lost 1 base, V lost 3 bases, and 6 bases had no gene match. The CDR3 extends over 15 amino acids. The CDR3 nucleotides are TGTGCCAGCAGTGAGTCCGGGGGGAGGTCCTACGAGCAGTACTTC. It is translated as CASSESGGRSYEQYF.

In DNA, the CDR3 is TGTGCCAGCAGCCAAGTAGCTCTAGCGGGGGGGAGCTCCTACAATGAGCAGTTCTTC. Protein product: CASSQVALAGGSSYNEQFF. The V and J genes are TRBV4-2 and TRBJ2-1; 12 positions agree with TRBD2. The V segment lost 1 base and the J segment 0 bases; nucleotides outside the gene matches: 7. CDR1 is LGHNA and CDR2 is YNFKEQ in the germline V gene. This CDR3 has 19 residues.

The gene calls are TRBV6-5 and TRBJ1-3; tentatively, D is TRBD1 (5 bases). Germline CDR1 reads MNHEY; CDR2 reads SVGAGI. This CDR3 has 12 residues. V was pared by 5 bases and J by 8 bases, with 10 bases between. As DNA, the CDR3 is TGTGCCAGCAGTACCGGGGGGGACACCATATATTTT. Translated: CASSTGGDTIYF.

CDR3 in amino acids: CAISERQEQFF. The CDR3 coding sequence is TGTGCCATCAGTGAGAGACAGGAGCAGTTCTTC. V usage is TRBV10-3 and J usage is TRBJ2-1; TRBD1 might be the D (5 bases). CDR3 length: 11 residues. The germline V gene has CDR1 ENHRY and CDR2 SYGVKD. V was clipped by 2 bases and J by 10 bases, with 6 bases between them.

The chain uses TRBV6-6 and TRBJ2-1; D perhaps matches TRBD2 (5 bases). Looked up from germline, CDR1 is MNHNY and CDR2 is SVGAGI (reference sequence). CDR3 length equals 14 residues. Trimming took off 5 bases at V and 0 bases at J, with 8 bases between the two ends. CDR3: CASSPTSSYNEQFF. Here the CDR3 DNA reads TGTGCCAGCAGTCCTACTAGCTCCTACAATGAGCAGTTCTTC.

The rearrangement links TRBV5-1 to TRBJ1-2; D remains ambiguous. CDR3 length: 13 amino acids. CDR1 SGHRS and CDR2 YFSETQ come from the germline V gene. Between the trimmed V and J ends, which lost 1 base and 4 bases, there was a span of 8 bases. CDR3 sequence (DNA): TGCGCCAGCAGCTTGCCGGGAGCCTATGGCTACACCTTC. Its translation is CASSLPGAYGYTF.

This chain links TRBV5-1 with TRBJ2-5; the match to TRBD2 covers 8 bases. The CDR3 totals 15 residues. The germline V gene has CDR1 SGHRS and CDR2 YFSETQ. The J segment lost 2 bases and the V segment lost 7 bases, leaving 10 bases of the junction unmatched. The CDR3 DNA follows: TGCGCCAGCCCCCCACGCGGGGGGACACAAGAGACCCAGTACTTC. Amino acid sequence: CASPPRGGTQETQYF.

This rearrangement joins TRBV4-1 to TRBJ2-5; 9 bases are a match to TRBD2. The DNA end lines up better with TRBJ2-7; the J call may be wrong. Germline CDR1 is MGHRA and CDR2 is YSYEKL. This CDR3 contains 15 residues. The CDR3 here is CASRRAGGLSHEQYF. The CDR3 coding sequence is TGCGCCAGCAGGCGAGCGGGGGGCCTGTCCCACGAGCAGTACTTC.

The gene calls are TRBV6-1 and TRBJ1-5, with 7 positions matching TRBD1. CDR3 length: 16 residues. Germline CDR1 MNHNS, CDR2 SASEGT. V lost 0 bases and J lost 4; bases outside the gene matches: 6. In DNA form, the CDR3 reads TGTGCCAGCAGTGAAGCGGCAGGGGGTCTTAATCAGCCCCAGCATTTT. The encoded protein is CASSEAAGGLNQPQHF.

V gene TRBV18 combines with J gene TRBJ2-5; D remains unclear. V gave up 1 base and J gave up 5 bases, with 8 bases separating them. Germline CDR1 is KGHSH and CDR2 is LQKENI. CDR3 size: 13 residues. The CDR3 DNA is TGTGCCAGCTCACCACGACAAGAGGAGACCCAGTACTTC. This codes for CASSPRQEETQYF.

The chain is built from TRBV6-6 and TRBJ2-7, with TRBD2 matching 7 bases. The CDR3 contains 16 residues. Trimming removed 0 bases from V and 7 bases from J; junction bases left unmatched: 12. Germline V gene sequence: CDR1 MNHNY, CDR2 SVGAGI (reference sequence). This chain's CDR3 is CASSYSGRASVGEQYF. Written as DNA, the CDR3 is TGTGCCAGCAGTTACTCTGGGAGGGCTTCGGTGGGTGAGCAGTACTTC.

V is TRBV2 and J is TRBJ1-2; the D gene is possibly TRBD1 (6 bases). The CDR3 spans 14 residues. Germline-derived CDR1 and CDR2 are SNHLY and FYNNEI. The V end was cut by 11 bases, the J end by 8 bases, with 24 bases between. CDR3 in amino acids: CAGRRGADSPGYTF. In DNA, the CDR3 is TGTGCCGGAAGGCGGGGGGCAGATTCCCCCGGCTACACCTTC.

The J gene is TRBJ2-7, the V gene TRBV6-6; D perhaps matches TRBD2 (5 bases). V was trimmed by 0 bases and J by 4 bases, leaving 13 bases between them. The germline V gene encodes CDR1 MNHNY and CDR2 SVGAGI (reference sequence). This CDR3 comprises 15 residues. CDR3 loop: CASSYSRAGPYEQYF. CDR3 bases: TGTGCCAGCAGTTACTCGAGGGCAGGCCCTTACGAGCAGTACTTC.

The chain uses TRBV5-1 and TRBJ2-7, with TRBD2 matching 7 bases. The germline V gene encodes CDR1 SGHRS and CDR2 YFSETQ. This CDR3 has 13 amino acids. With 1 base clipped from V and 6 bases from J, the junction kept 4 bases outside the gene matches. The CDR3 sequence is CASSLREGLEQYF. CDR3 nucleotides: TGCGCCAGCAGCTTGAGGGAGGGACTCGAGCAGTACTTC.